These T cell receptor beta chains were read from a single sample in a study of identical twins. TCRdb ran MiXCR on the 5' RACE reads and lists one entry per CDR3 protein. Seen here are about 200,000 distinct CDR3 sequences, around a tenth observed once, and the top ten hold 4% to 6%. The sequencing sample was made of memory (CD45RO+) T cells sorted from blood. Every receptor here comes from a woman aged 18-29 years in good health. CDR3s include the opening cysteine and the closing phenylalanine or tryptophan. D genes are given only for firm matches. Size tells how often a clone was seen (once, few, many) or the class of an expanded clone, and some rows leave it out.

TRBJ2-5	-	TRBV6-1	-	CASSEWGLRETQYF	TGTGCCAGCAGTGAGTGGGGTTTGCGAGAGACCCAGTACTTC
TRBJ2-4	TRBD2	TRBV19	few	CASSIASTLRGGGLAKNIQYF	TGTGCCAGTAGTATCGCCTCTACACTACGAGGCGGGGGTCTAGCCAAAAACATTCAGTACTTC
TRBJ2-5	TRBD2	TRBV6-2/TRBV6-3	-	CASRRLANQETQYF	TGTGCCAGCAGGCGACTAGCGAACCAAGAGACCCAGTACTTC
TRBJ2-2	-	TRBV9	-	CASSSRRNTGELFF	TGTGCCAGCAGCTCCAGACGGAACACCGGGGAGCTGTTTTTT
TRBJ2-5	TRBD1	TRBV20-1	many	CSARDPGTAQETQYF	TGCAGTGCTAGAGACCCGGGGACAGCGCAAGAGACCCAGTACTTC
TRBJ2-5	TRBD1	TRBV3-1	few	CASSWGTDLQETQYF	TGTGCCAGCAGCTGGGGGACAGACCTCCAAGAGACCCAGTACTTC
TRBJ2-1	-	TRBV6-1	many	CASSRGWGVSSYNEQFF	TGTGCCAGCAGCCGGGGCTGGGGAGTAAGCTCCTACAATGAGCAGTTCTTC
TRBJ1-2	-	TRBV12-3/TRBV12-4	-	CASSLWVVSGYTF	TGTGCCAGCAGTTTATGGGTTGTATCAGGCTACACCTTC
TRBJ1-2	TRBD1	TRBV6-5	few	CASSYRDRGPNGYTF	TGTGCCAGCAGTTACCGGGACAGGGGGCCAAACGGCTACACCTTC
TRBJ1-1	-	TRBV20-1	-	CSAISTANTEAFF	TGCAGTGCCATCTCGACAGCGAACACTGAAGCTTTCTTT
TRBJ2-7	-	TRBV2	few	CASSATVYSSYEQYF	TGTGCCAGCAGTGCCACAGTTTACAGCTCCTACGAGCAGTACTTC
TRBJ1-2	-	TRBV20-1	few	CSAGTKGSGYGYTF	TGCAGTGCTGGGACGAAAGGGTCTGGCTATGGCTACACCTTC
TRBJ1-6	-	TRBV12-3/TRBV12-4	-	CASSYGINSPLHF	TGTGCCAGCAGTTATGGGATTAATTCACCCCTCCACTTT
TRBJ2-1	-	TRBV19	few	CASSISGVTYNEQFF	TGTGCCAGTAGTATATCCGGGGTAACTTACAATGAGCAGTTCTTC
TRBJ2-5	-	TRBV7-2	many	CASTSRPGAWETQYF	TGTGCCAGCACCTCAAGACCGGGGGCCTGGGAGACCCAGTACTTC
TRBJ2-2	-	TRBV6-2/TRBV6-3	few	CASSYSGSGGELFF	TGTGCCAGCAGTTATTCAGGGTCCGGCGGGGAGCTGTTTTTT
TRBJ1-2	-	TRBV3-1	many	CASSPQLHYGYTF	TGTGCCAGCAGCCCACAGCTACACTATGGCTACACCTTC
TRBJ1-1	TRBD1	TRBV20-1	-	CSARDVAGTGGEIIEAFF	TGCAGTGCTAGAGATGTCGCCGGAACAGGGGGAGAAATCATCGAAGCTTTCTTT
TRBJ1-1	-	TRBV18	few	CASSPPSHRATEAFF	TGTGCCAGCTCACCACCGTCTCATAGGGCCACTGAAGCTTTCTTT
TRBJ2-3	-	TRBV11-2	few	CASSQRTGPAFSTQYF	TGTGCCAGCAGCCAACGCACAGGGCCCGCGTTTAGTACGCAGTATTTT
TRBJ2-6	-	TRBV29-1	many	CSVEDRQGFFSGANVLTF	TGCAGCGTTGAAGATCGGCAGGGGTTTTTCTCTGGGGCCAACGTCCTGACTTTC
TRBJ2-3	TRBD1	TRBV5-6	few	CASSFVDRGTDTQYF	TGTGCCAGCAGCTTCGTGGACAGGGGGACAGATACGCAGTATTTT
TRBJ1-5	-	TRBV7-9	few	CASSLAGTRQPQHF	TGTGCCAGCAGCTTAGCAGGGACGAGGCAGCCCCAGCATTTT
TRBJ2-6	-	TRBV6-4	-	CASSAEGDRPLSGANVLTF	TGTGCCAGCAGTGCTGAGGGAGACAGGCCACTCTCTGGGGCCAACGTCCTGACTTTC
TRBJ2-4	TRBD2	TRBV2	-	CASSELAAENIQYF	TGTGCCAGCAGTGAGCTAGCGGCTGAAAACATTCAGTACTTC
TRBJ2-5	TRBD2	TRBV10-1	-	CASSSPGGTQYF	TGCGCCAGCAGCTCCCCGGGGGGGACCCAGTACTTC
TRBJ1-6	TRBD1	TRBV15	many	CATSLDRVYSPLHF	TGTGCCACCAGCTTGGACAGGGTATACTCACCCCTCCACTTT
TRBJ1-1	-	TRBV20-1	many	CSASGGHLNTEAFF	TGCAGTGCTAGCGGGGGACACCTGAACACTGAAGCTTTCTTT